This passage covers 13 T cell receptor beta chains from one sample sequenced in a study of post-analysis software for immune sequencing data. General study points: About five TRBV segments (TRBV5-6, TRBV5-1 and TRBV20-1 among them) occurred more frequently in patients than in controls.

Unique molecular identifiers featured in each of the TCR beta cDNA libraries. TCRdb recomputed calls from the PCR reads with MiXCR, one row per CDR3 protein. There are some 800,000 distinct CDR3 sequences in the sample; around 46% occur only once, and around 4.7% lies in the top ten. Their antigens are not known. Sequenced sample: blood. The receptors derive from a girl aged 10 to 17 with multiple sclerosis.

The rearrangement links TRBV6-1 to TRBJ1-2; D is perhaps TRBD1 (6 bases). The germline V gene encodes CDR1 MNHNS and CDR2 SASEGT. The CDR3 is made up of 14 amino acids. V dropped 5 bases and J dropped 1 base, with 11 bases sitting between them. The CDR3, as DNA: TGTGCCAGCAGTCGACAGGAAAATAACTATGGCTACACCTTC. The encoded protein is CASSRQENNYGYTF.

This clonotype was observed a handful of times. This chain uses TRBV9 with TRBJ1-4; 8 positions agree with TRBD1. Germline trimming cut 3 bases from V and 2 bases from J; bases unmatched to any gene: 3. The V gene's germline CDR1 is SGDLS and CDR2 YYNGEE. The CDR3 is 15 residues long. In DNA, the CDR3 is TGTGCCAGCAGCGGGACAGGGAGCACTAATGAAAAACTGTTTTTT. As protein: CASSGTGSTNEKLFF.

The chain combines TRBV7-2 with TRBJ1-1; D is unclear. This CDR3 is built from 16 residues. The ends were cut back, 1 base at V and 1 base at J, with 13 bases in the middle. The germline V gene has CDR1 SGHTA and CDR2 FQGNSA. CDR3 in amino acids: CASSLVSSTQNTEAFF. For the CDR3, the DNA is TGTGCCAGCAGCTTAGTCTCCTCGACCCAGAACACTGAAGCTTTCTTT.

The chain is built from TRBV6-2 or TRBV6-3 and TRBJ1-5; D perhaps matches TRBD1 (5 bases). V was clipped by 0 bases and J by 6 bases, with 12 bases between them. This CDR3 has 15 residues. Per the germline V gene, CDR1 is MNHEY and CDR2 is SVGEGT. CDR3 amino acids: CASSYSSGFSQPQHF. CDR3 bases: TGTGCCAGCAGTTACTCGTCAGGGTTTAGTCAGCCCCAGCATTTT.

This clonotype was observed a handful of times. The chain couples TRBV5-1 to TRBJ2-3; 12 bases match TRBD2. The CDR3 is made up of 16 amino acids. Germline V gene lookup returns CDR1 SGHRS and CDR2 YFSETQ. Trimming took 4 bases from V and 5 from J; bases not matched to a gene: 8. The CDR3 sequence: CASSSGLAGRGDTQYF. In DNA form, the CDR3 reads TGCGCCAGCAGCAGCGGACTAGCGGGAAGGGGAGATACGCAGTATTTT.

In this sample, this clonotype turned up once. This rearrangement joins TRBV29-1 to TRBJ1-1; D ambiguous. Germline V lookup: CDR1 SQVTM, CDR2 ANQGSEA. Trimming cost V 5 bases and J 4 bases, with 20 bases left between them. The CDR3 contains 15 residues. The DNA of the CDR3 is TGCAGCGTTCGGACGGATATTCTGGGGAGCACTGAAGCTTTCTTT. Encoded protein: CSVRTDILGSTEAFF.

This chain connects TRBV4-1 to TRBJ2-7; 8 bases fit TRBD2. The assigned J gene may be wrong: the sequence end matches TRBJ2-5 better. The CDR3 has 19 amino acids. In germline, CDR1 is MGHRA, CDR2 YSYEKL. The CDR3: CASSQDHLAGGLEAETQYF. CDR3 nucleotides: TGCGCCAGCAGCCAAGATCACCTAGCGGGTGGGTTAGAGGCGGAGACCCAGTACTTC.

The gene calls are TRBV12-3 or TRBV12-4 and TRBJ2-5; D unclear. V shed 5 bases and J shed 7 bases, with 11 bases lying between them. This CDR3 has 12 amino acids. In DNA form, the CDR3 reads TGTGCCAGCAGTACCAAACCAGGGACCCAGTACTTC. It yields the protein CASSTKPGTQYF.

V usage is TRBV3-1 and J usage is TRBJ1-1; D is undetermined. V gave up 4 bases and J gave up 1 base, with 10 bases separating them. This CDR3 region has 14 residues. Germline CDR1 LGHDT, CDR2 YNNKEL (reference sequence). The CDR3 sequence is CASSPPGKNTEAFF. Written as DNA, the CDR3 is TGTGCCAGCAGCCCCCCCGGGAAGAACACTGAAGCTTTCTTT.

The V gene is TRBV15, the J gene TRBJ2-3; either TRBD1 or TRBD2 may supply D (6 bases each). Germline V gene sequence: CDR1 LNHNV, CDR2 YYDKDF (reference sequence). Between the trimmed V and J ends, which lost 3 bases and 0 bases, there was a span of 10 bases. This CDR3 comprises 15 residues. CDR3 protein: CATSREGGSTDTQYF. CDR3 nucleotides: TGTGCCACCAGCAGGGAGGGGGGTAGCACAGATACGCAGTATTTT.

The genes are TRBV29-1 and TRBJ1-2, with D possibly being TRBD1 (5 bases). The CDR3 length is 15 residues. V lost 6 bases to trimming and J lost 1 base, with 18 bases between them. The germline gives CDR1 SQVTM, CDR2 ANQGSEA. CDR3 sequence (DNA): TGCAGCGTGCCGGGATGGGGGAACGGTAACTATGGCTACACCTTC. It is translated as CSVPGWGNGNYGYTF.

The chain links TRBV29-1 to TRBJ1-2, with a possible D match to TRBD1 (6 bases). Trimming shortened V by 0 bases and J by 7 bases, and 15 bases separated the two germline ends. The germline V gene has CDR1 SQVTM and CDR2 ANQGSEA. The CDR3 covers 14 residues. The CDR3 loop is CSVEEGLRGIGYTF. The CDR3 DNA is TGCAGCGTTGAAGAGGGACTAAGGGGGATTGGCTACACCTTC.

This clonotype was seen just once. This sequence joins TRBV4-3 and TRBJ2-5; D is ambiguous. Germline V gene lookup returns CDR1 LGHNA and CDR2 YSLEER. CDR3 length: 15 amino acids. With 1 base removed from V and 2 bases from J, the gap between germline ends came to 11 bases. DNA of the CDR3: TGCGCCAGCAGCCAAGTTGTAAATGTACAAGAGACCCAGTACTTC. It translates to CASSQVVNVQETQYF.